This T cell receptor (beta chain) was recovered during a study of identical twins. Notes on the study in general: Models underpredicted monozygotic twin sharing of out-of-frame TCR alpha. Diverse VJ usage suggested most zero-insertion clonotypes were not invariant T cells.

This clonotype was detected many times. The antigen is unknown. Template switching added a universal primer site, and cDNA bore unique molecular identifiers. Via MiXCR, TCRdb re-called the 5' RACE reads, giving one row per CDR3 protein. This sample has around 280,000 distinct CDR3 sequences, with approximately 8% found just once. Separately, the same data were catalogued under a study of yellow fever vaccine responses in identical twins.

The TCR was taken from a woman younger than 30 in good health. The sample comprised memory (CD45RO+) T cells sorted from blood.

CDR3 in amino acids: CASSSGPEGNQPQHF. CDR3 bases: TGTGCCAGCAGTTCGGGTCCCGAGGGCAATCAGCCCCAGCATTTT. The V call is TRBV12-3 or TRBV12-4, the J call TRBJ1-5; D not resolved. This CDR3 spans 15 amino acids. V was clipped by 4 bases and J by 2 bases, with 12 bases between them.